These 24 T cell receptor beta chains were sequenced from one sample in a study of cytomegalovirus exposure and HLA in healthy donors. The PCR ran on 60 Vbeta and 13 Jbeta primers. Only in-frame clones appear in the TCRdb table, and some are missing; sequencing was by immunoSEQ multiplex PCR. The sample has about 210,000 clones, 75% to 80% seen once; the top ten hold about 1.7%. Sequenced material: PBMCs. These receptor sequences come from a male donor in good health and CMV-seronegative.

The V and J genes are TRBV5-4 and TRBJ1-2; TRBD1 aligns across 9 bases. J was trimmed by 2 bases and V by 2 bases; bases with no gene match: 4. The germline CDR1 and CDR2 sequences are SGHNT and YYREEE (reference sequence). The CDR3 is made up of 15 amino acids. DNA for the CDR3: TGTGCCAGCAGCTTTGGGGACAGGGTGAACTATGGCTACACCTTC. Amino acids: CASSFGDRVNYGYTF. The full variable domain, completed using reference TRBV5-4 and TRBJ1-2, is ETGVTQSPTHLIKTRGQQVTLRCSSQSGHNTVSWYQQALGQGPQFIFQYYREEENGRGNFPPRFSGLQFPNYSSELNVNALELDDSALYLCASSFGDRVNYGYTFGSGTRLTVV.

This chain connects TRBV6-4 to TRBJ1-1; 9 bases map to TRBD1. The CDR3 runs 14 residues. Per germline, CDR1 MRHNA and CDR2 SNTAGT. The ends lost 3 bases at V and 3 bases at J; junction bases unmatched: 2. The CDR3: CASSEGQGHTEAFF. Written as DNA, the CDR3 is TGTGCCAGCAGTGAAGGACAGGGGCACACTGAAGCTTTCTTT.

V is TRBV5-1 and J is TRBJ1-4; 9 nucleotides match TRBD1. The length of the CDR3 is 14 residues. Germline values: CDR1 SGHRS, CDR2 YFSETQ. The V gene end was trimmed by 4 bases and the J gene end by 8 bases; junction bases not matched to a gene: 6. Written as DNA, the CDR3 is TGCGCCAGCAGCGAGGGACAGGGTTACGAAAAACTGTTTTTT. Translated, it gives CASSEGQGYEKLFF.

CDR3 nucleotide sequence: TGTGCCAGCAGTTTTGGGTTAAGGGGGGGCTACGAGCAGTACTTC. It codes for CASSFGLRGGYEQYF. V usage is TRBV28 and J usage is TRBJ2-7, with D possibly matching TRBD2 (7 bases). Trimming cost V 3 bases and J 3 bases, with 15 bases left between them. The length of the CDR3 is 15 residues. Germline V gene data show CDR1 as MDHEN and CDR2 as SYDVKM.

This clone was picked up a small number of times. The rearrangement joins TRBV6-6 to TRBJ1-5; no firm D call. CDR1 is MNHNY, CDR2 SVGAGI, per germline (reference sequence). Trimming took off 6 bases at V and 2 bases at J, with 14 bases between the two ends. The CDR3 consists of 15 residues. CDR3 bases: TGTGCCAGCAGACAGACTAGAGTTGGCAATCAGCCCCAGCATTTT. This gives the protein CASRQTRVGNQPQHF.

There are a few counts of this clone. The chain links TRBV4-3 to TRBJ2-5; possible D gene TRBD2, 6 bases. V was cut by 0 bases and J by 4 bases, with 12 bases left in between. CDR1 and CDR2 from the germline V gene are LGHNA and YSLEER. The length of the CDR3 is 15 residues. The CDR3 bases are TGCGCCAGCAGCCAAGATGGGGGGAAGGGAGAGACCCAGTACTTC. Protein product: CASSQDGGKGETQYF.

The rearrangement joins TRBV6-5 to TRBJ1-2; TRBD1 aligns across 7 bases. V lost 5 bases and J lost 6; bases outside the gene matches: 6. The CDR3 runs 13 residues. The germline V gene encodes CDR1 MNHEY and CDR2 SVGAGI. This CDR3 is CASSRRGINGYTF. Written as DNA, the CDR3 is TGTGCCAGCAGTCGCAGGGGGATCAATGGCTACACCTTC.

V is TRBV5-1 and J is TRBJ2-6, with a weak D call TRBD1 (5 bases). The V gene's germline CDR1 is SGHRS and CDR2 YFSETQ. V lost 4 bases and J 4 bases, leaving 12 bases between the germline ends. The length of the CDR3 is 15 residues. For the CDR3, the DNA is TGCGCCAGCAGCCCTTTAGGGGCAGGGGCCAACGTCCTGACTTTC. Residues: CASSPLGAGANVLTF. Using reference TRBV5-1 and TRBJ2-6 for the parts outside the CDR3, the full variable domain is KAGVTQTPRYLIKTRGQQVTLSCSPISGHRSVSWYQQTPGQGLQFLFEYFSETQRNKGNFPGRFSGRQFSNSRSEMNVSTLELGDSALYLCASSPLGAGANVLTFGAGSRLTVL.

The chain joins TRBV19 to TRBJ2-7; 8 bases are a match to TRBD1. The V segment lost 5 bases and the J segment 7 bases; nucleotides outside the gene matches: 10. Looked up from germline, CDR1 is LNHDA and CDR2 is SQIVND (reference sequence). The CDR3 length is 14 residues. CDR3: CASSSYQGAGEQYF. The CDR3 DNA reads TGTGCCAGTAGTTCCTATCAGGGGGCTGGGGAGCAGTACTTC.

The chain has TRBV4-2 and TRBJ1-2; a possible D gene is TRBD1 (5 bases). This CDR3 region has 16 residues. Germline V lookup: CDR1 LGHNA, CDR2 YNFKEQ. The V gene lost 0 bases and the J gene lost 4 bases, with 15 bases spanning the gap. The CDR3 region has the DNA TGTGCCAGCAGCCAAGACCACGCAGGGAAAAGCTATGGCTACACCTTC. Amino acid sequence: CASSQDHAGKSYGYTF.

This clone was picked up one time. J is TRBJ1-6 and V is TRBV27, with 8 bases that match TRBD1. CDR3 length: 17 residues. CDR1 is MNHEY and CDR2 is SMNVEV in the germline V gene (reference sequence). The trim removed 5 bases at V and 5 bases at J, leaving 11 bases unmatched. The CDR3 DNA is TGTGCCAGCAGTGGAATCAGGGGGCCCACTCATAATTCACCCCTCCACTTT. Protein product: CASSGIRGPTHNSPLHF.

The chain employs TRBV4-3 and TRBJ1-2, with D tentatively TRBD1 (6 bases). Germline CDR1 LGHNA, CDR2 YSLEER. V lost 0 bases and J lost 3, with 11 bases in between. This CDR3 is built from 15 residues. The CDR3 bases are TGCGCCAGCAGCCAAGATCACGGACAGTACTATGGCTACACCTTC. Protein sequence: CASSQDHGQYYGYTF.

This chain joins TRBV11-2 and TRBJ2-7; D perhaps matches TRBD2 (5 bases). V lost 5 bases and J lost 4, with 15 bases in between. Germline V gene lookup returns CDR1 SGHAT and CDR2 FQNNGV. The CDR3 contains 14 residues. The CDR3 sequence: CASSPRMRAYEQYF. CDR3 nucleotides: TGTGCCAGCAGCCCCCGTATGCGGGCGTACGAGCAGTACTTC.

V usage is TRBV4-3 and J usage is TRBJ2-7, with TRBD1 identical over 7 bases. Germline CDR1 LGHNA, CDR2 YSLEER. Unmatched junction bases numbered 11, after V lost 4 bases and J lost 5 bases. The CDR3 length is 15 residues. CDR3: CASSRGDSILDEQYF. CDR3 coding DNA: TGCGCCAGCAGCCGAGGGGACAGTATTTTGGACGAGCAGTACTTC.

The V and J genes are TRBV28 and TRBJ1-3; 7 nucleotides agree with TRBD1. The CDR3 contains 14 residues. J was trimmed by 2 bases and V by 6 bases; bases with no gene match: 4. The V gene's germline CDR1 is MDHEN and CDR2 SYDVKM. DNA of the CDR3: TGTGCCAGCAGCCTAGACAGGGCTGGAAACACCATATATTTT. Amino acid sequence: CASSLDRAGNTIYF.

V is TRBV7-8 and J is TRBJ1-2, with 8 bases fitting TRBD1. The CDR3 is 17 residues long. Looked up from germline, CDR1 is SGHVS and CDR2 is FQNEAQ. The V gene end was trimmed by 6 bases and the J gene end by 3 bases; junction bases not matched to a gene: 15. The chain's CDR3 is CASSIGQGKSRDYGYTF. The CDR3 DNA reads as TGTGCCAGCAGTATCGGACAGGGTAAAAGTAGGGACTATGGCTACACCTTC.

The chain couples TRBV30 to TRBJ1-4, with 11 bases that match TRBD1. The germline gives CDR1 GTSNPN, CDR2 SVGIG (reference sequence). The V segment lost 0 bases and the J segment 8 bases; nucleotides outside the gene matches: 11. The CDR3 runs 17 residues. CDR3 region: CAWSVWRGGTGGEKLFF. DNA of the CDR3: TGTGCCTGGAGTGTATGGCGAGGGGGGACAGGGGGAGAAAAACTGTTTTTT.

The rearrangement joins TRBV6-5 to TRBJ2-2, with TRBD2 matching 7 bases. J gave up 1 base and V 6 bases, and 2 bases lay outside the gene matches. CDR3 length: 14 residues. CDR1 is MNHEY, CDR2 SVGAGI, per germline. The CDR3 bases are TGTGCCAGCAGGTCGGGAGGGAACACCGGGGAGCTGTTTTTT. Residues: CASRSGGNTGELFF.

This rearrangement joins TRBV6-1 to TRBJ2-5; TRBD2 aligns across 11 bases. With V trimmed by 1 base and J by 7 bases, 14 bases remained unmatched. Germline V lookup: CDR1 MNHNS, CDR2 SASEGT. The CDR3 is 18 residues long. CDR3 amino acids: CASSEEGLAGGMIGTQYF. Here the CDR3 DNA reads TGTGCCAGCAGTGAAGAAGGGCTAGCGGGAGGAATGATAGGGACCCAGTACTTC.

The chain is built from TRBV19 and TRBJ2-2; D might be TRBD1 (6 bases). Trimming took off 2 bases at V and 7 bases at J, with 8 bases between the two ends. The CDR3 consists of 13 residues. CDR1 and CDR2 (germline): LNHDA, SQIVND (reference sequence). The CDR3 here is CASSINRDGELFF. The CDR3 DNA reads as TGTGCCAGTAGTATAAACAGGGACGGGGAGCTGTTTTTT.

CDR3 DNA: TGTGCCACCAGCTTACAGGGTGGTCAGCCCCAGCATTTT. It is translated as CATSLQGGQPQHF. J is TRBJ1-5 and V is TRBV15, with D possibly matching TRBD1 (6 bases). V was pared by 5 bases and J by 6 bases, with 11 bases between. Germline V gene data show CDR1 as LNHNV and CDR2 as YYDKDF (reference sequence). The CDR3 runs to 13 residues.

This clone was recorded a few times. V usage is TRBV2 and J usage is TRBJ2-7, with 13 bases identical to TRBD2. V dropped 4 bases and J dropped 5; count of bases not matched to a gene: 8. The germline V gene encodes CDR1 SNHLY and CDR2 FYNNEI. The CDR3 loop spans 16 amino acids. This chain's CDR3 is CASSVQTSGGLDEQYF. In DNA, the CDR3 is TGTGCCAGCAGTGTACAGACTAGCGGGGGGCTCGACGAGCAGTACTTC.

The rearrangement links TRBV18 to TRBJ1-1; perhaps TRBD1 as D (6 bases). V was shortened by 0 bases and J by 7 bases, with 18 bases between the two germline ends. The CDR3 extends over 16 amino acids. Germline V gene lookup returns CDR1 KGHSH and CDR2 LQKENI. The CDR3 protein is CASSPPAGAFAGEAFF. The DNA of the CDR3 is TGTGCCAGCTCACCACCGGCAGGGGCCTTCGCCGGTGAAGCTTTCTTT.

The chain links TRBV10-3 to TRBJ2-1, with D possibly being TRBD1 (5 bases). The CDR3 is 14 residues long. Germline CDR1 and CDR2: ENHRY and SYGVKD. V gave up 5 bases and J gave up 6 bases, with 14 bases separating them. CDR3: CAISTPQGANEQFF. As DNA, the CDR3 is TGTGCCATCAGTACCCCACAAGGGGCCAATGAGCAGTTCTTC.